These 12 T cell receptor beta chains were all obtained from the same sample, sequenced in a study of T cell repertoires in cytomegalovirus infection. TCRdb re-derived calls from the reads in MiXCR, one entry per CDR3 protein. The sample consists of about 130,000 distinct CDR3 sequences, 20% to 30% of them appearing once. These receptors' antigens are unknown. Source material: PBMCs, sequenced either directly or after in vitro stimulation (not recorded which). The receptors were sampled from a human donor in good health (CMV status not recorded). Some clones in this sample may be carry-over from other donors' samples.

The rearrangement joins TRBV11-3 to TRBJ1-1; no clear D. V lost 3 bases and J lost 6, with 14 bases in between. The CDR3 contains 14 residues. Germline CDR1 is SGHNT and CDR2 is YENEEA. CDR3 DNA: TGTGCCAGCAGCTTCTCTGGCCCAAGCTCTGAAGCTTTCTTT. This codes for CASSFSGPSSEAFF.

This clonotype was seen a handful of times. CDR3 residues: CASSLVIPYEQYF. Written as DNA, the CDR3 is TGTGCCAGCAGCTTGGTGATACCCTACGAGCAGTACTTC. The chain recombines TRBV7-2 with TRBJ2-7; no clear D gene. The CDR3 is 13 residues long. CDR1 is SGHTA and CDR2 is FQGNSA in the germline V gene. V shed 3 bases and J shed 2 bases, with 8 bases lying between them.

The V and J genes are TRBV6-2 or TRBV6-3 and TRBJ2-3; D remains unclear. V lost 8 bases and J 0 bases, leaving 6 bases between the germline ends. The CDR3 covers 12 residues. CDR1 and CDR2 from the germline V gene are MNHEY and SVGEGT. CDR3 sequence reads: CASGVSTDTQYF. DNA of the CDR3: TGTGCCAGCGGGGTGAGCACAGATACGCAGTATTTT.

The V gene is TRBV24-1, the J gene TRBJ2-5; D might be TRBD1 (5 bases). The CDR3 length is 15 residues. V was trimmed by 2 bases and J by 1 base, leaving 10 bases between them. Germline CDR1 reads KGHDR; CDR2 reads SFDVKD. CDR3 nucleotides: TGTGCCACCAGTGATTCCGACAGATTCCAAGAGACCCAGTACTTC. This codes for CATSDSDRFQETQYF.

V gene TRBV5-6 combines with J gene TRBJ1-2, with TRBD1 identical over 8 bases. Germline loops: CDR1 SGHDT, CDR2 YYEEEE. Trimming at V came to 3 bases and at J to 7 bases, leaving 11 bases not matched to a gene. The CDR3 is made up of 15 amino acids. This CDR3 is CASSSFGQGRIGYTF. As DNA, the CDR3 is TGTGCCAGCAGCTCTTTTGGACAGGGTCGTATTGGCTACACCTTC.

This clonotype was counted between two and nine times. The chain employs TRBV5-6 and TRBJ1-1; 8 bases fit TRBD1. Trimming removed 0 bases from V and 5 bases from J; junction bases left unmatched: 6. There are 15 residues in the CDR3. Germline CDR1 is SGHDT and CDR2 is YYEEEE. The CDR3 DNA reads TGTGCCAGCAGCTTGGTCGACAGGGGAGGTACTGAAGCTTTCTTT. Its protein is CASSLVDRGGTEAFF.

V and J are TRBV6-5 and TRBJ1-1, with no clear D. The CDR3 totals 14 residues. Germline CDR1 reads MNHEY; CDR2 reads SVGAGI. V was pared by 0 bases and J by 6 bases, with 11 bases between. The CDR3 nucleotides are TGTGCCAGCAGTTACTCTCGGAAGGTCTCTGAAGCTTTCTTT. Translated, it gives CASSYSRKVSEAFF.

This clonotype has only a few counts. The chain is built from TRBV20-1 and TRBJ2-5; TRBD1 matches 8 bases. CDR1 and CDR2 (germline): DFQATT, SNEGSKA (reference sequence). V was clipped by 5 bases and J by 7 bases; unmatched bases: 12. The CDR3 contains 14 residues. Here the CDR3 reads CSAPPQGEVGTQYF. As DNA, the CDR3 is TGCAGTGCTCCCCCACAGGGGGAGGTAGGGACCCAGTACTTC.

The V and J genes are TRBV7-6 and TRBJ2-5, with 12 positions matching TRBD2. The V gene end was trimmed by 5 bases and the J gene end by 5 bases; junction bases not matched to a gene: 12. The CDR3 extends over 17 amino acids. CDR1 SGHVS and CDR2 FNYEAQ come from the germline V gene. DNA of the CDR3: TGTGCCAGCAGCGTCGGACTAGCGGGGAGCACGGGGGAGACCCAGTACTTC. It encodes CASSVGLAGSTGETQYF.

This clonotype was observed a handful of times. The CDR3, as DNA: TGTGCCAGTAGTATAGCCCCAGGAGTTTACAATGAGCAGTTCTTC. Its translation: CASSIAPGVYNEQFF. The chain recombines TRBV19 with TRBJ2-1, with D unresolved. Germline CDR1 is LNHDA and CDR2 is SQIVND (reference sequence). This CDR3 region has 15 residues. Trimming shortened V by 1 base and J by 4 bases, and 11 bases separated the two germline ends.

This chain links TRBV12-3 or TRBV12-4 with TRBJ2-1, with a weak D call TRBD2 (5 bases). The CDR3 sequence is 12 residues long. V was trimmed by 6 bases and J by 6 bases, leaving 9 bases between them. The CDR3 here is CASSSRGNEQFF. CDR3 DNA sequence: TGTGCCAGCAGCTCCCGGGGCAATGAGCAGTTCTTC.

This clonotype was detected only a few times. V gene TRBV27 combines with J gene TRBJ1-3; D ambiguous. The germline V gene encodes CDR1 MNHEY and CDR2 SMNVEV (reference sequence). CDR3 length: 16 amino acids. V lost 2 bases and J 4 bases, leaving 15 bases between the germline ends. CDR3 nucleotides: TGTGCCAGCAGTTTAGATTCGGTGGCGAAAGGAAACACCATATATTTT. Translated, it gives CASSLDSVAKGNTIYF.